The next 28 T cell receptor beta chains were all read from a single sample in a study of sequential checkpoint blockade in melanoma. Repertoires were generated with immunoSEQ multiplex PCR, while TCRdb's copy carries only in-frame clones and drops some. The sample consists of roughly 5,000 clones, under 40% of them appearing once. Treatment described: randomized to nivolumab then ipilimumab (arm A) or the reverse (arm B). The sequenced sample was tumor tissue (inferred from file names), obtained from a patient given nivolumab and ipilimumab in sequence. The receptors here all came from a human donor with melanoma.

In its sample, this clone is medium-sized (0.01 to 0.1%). As DNA, the CDR3 is TGTGCCAGCAGCCAAGATAGAGGGGCGCACACTGAAGCTTTCTTT. This gives the protein CASSQDRGAHTEAFF. The chain employs TRBV14 and TRBJ1-1; possible D gene TRBD1, 5 bases. This CDR3 is built from 15 residues. CDR1 and CDR2 from the germline V gene are SGHDN and FVKESK. The V gene lost 0 bases and the J gene lost 3 bases, with 11 bases spanning the gap.

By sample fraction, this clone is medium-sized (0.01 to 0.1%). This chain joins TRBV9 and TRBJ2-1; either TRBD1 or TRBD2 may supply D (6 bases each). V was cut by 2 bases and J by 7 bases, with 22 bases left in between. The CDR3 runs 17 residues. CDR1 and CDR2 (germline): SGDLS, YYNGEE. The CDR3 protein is CASSVEGGPSPWNEQFF. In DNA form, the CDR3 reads TGTGCCAGCAGCGTGGAAGGGGGGCCCAGCCCATGGAATGAGCAGTTCTTC. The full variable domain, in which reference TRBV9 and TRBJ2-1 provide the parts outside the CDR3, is DSGVTQTPKHLITATGQRVTLRCSPRSGDLSVYWYQQSLDQGLQFLIQYYNGEERAKGNILERFSAQQFPDLHSELNLSSLELGDSALYFCASSVEGGPSPWNEQFFGPGTRLTVL.

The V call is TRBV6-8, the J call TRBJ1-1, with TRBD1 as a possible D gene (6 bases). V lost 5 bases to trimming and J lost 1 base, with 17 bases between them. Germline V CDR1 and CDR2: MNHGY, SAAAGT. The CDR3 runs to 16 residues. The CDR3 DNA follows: TGTGCCAGCAGTACCGTCGGGGGGGCTGGGAACACTGAAGCTTTCTTT. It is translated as CASSTVGGAGNTEAFF.

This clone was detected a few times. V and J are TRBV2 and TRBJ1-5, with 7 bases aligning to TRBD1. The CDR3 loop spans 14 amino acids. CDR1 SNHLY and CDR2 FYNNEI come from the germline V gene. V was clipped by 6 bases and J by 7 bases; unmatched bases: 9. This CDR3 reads CASRGGGAGQPQHF. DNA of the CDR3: TGTGCCAGCAGAGGAGGGGGCGCGGGGCAGCCCCAGCATTTT.

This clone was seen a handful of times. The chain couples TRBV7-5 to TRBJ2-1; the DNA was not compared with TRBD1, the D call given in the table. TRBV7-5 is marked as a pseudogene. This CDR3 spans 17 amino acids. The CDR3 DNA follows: TGTGCCAGCAGCTTAAAACCCCAACCACAGGGGGCTAATGAGCAGTTCTTC. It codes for CASSLKPQPQGANEQFF.

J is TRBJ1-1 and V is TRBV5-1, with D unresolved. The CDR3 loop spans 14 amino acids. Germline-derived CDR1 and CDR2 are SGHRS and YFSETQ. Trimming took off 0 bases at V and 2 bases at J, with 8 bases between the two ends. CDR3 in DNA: TGCGCCAGCAGCTTGGAACCACTAAACACTGAAGCTTTCTTT. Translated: CASSLEPLNTEAFF.

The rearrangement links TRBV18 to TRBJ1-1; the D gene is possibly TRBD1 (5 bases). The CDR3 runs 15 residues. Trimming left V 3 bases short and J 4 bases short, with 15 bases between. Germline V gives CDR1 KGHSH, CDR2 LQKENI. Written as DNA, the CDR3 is TGTGCCAGCTCACCCGCCAGGGATCGGTCCACTGAAGCTTTCTTT. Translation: CASSPARDRSTEAFF.

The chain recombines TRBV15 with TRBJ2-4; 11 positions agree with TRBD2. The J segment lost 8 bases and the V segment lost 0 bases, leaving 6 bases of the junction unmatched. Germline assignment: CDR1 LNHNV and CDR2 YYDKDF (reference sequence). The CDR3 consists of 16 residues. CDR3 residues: CATSRETSGGPDIQYF. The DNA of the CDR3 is TGTGCCACCAGCAGAGAAACTAGCGGGGGACCGGACATTCAGTACTTC.

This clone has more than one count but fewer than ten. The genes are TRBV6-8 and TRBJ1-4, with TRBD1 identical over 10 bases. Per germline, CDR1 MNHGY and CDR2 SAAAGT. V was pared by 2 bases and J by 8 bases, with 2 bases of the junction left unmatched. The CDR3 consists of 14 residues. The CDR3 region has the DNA TGTGCCAGCAGTTACGGGACAGGGGTCGAAAAACTGTTTTTT. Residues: CASSYGTGVEKLFF.

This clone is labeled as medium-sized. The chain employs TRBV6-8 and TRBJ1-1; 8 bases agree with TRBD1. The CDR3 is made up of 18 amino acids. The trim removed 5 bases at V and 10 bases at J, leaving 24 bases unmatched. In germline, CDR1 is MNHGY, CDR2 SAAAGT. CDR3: CASSVGPRLLQGGGVAFF. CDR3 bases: TGTGCCAGCAGTGTTGGGCCACGACTTTTACAGGGGGGAGGGGTAGCTTTCTTT.

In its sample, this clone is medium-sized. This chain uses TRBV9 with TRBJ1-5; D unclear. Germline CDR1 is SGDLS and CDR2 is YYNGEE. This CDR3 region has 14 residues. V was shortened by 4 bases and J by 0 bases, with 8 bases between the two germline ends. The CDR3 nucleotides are TGTGCCAGCAGCAGAGATTCTAGCAATCAGCCCCAGCATTTT. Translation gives CASSRDSSNQPQHF.

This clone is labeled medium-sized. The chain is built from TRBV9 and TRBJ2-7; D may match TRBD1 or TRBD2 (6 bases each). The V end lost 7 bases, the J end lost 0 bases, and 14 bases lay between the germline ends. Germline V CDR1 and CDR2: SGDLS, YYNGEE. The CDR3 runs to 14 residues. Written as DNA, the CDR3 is TGTGCCAGCCGGAGGGGGGCGAGCTCCTACGAGCAGTACTTC. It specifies CASRRGASSYEQYF.

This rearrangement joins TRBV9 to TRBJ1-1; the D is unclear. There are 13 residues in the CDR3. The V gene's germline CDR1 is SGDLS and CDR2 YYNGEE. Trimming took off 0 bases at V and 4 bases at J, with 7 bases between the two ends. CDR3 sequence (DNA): TGTGCCAGCAGCGTAGCAGGACGCACTGAAGCTTTCTTT. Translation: CASSVAGRTEAFF.

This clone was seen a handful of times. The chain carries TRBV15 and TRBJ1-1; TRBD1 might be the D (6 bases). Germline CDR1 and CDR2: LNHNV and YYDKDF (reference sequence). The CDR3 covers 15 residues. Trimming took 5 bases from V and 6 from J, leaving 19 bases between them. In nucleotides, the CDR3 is TGTGCCACCAGCGTAAAACAGGGAGGAACCGCTGAAGCTTTCTTT. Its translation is CATSVKQGGTAEAFF.

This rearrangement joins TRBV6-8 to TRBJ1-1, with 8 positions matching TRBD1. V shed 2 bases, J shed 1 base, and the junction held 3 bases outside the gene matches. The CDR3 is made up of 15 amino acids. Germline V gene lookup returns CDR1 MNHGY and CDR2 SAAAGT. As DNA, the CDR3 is TGTGCCAGCAGTTACGGCGACAGGGGGAACACTGAAGCTTTCTTT. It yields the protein CASSYGDRGNTEAFF.

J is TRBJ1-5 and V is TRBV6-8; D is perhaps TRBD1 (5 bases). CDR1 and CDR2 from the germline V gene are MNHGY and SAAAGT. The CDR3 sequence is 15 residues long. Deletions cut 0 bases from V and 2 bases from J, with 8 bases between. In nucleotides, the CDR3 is TGTGCCAGCAGTTACTCGAAAGGGGGCAATCAGCCCCAGCATTTT. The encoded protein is CASSYSKGGNQPQHF.

The CDR3 DNA reads TGCGCCAGCAGCTGGACCGGGACAGGGGGAGAGACCCAGTACTTC. Translation gives CASSWTGTGGETQYF. The chain recombines TRBV5-1 with TRBJ2-5, with 11 bases lining up with TRBD1. The trim removed 3 bases at V and 4 bases at J, leaving 5 bases unmatched. The length of the CDR3 is 15 residues. Germline CDR1 is SGHRS and CDR2 is YFSETQ.

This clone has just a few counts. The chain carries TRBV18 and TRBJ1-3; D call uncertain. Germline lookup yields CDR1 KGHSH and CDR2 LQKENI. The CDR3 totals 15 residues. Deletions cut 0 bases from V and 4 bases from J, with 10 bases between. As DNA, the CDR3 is TGTGCCAGCTCACCACCAGGGCTTGCAGGAAACACCATATATTTT. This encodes CASSPPGLAGNTIYF.

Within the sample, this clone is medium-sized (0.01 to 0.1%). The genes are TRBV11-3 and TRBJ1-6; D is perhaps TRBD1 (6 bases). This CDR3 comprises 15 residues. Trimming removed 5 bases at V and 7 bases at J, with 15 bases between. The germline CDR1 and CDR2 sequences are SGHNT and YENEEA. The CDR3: CASSLRAGANSPLHF. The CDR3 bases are TGTGCCAGCAGCCTTCGAGCAGGGGCAAATTCACCCCTCCACTTT.

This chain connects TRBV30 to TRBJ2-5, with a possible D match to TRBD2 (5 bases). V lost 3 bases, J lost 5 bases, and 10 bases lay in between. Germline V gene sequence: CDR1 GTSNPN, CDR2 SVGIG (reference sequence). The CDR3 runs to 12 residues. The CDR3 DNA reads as TGTGCCTGGAGACTAGACGGGGAGACCCAGTACTTC. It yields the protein CAWRLDGETQYF.

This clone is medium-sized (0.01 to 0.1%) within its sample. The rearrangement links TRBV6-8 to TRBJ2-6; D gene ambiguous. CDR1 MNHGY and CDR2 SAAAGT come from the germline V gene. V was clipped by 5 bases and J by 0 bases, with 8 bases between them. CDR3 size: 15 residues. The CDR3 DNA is TGTGCCAGCAGTCCTTTCGCCTCTGGGGCCAACGTCCTGACTTTC. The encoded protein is CASSPFASGANVLTF.

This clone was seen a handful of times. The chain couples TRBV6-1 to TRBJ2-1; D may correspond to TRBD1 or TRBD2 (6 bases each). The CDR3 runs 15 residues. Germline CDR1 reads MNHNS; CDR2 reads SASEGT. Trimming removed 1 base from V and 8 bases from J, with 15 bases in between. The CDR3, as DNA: TGTGCCAGCAGTGAAGGACTGCCCGGGGGCCATGAGCAGTTCTTC. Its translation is CASSEGLPGGHEQFF.

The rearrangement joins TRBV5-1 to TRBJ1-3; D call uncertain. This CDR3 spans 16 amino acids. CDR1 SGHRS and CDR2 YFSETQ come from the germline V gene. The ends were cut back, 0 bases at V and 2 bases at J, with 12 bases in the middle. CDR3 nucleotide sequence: TGCGCCAGCAGCTTGGTAGGCCAGACTACTGGAAACACCATATATTTT. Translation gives CASSLVGQTTGNTIYF.

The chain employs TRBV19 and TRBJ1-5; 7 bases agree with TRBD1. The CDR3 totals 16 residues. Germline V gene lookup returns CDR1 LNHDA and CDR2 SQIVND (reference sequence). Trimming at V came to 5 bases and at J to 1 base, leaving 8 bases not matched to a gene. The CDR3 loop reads CASSREQGRSNQPQHF. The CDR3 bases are TGTGCCAGTAGTCGAGAACAGGGGAGAAGCAATCAGCCCCAGCATTTT. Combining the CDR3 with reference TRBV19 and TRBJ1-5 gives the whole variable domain DGGITQSPKYLFRKEGQNVTLSCEQNLNHDAMYWYRQDPGQGLRLIYYSQIVNDFQKGDIAEGYSVSREKKESFPLTVTSAQKNPTAFYLCASSREQGRSNQPQHFGDGTRLSIL.

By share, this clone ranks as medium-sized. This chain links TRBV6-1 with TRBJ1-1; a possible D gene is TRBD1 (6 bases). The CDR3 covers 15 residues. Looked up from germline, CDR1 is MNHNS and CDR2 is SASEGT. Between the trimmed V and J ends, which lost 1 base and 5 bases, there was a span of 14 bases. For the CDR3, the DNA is TGTGCCAGCAGTGAAGATAGGGGGGGTTTAACTGAAGCTTTCTTT. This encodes CASSEDRGGLTEAFF.

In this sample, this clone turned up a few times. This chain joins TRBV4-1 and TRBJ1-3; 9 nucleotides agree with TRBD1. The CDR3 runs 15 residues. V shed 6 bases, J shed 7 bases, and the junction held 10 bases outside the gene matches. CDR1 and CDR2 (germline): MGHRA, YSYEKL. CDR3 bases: TGCGCCAGCAGGGACCTCGGGACAGGGTGGAACACCATATATTTT. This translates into CASRDLGTGWNTIYF.

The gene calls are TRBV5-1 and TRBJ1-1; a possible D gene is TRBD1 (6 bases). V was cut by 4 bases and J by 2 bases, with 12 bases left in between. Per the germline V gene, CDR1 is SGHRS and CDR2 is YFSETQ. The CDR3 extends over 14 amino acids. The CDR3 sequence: CASSQVRGNTEAFF. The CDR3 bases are TGCGCCAGCAGCCAGGTCAGGGGTAACACTGAAGCTTTCTTT.

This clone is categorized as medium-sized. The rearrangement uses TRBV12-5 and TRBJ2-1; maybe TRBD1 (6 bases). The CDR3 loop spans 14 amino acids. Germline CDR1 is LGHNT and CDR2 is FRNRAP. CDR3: CASTPRAGDNEQFF. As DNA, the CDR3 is TGTGCCAGCACCCCCCGGGCAGGGGACAATGAGCAGTTCTTC.